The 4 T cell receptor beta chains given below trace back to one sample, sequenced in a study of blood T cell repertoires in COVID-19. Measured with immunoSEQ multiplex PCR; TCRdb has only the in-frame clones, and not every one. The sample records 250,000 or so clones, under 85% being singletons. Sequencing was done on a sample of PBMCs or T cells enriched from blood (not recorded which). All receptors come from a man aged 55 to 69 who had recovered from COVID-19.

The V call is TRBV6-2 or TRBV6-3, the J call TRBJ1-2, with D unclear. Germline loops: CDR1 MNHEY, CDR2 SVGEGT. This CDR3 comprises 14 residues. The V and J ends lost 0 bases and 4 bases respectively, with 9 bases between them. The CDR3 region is CASSYSAGPYGYTF. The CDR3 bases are TGTGCCAGCAGTTACTCGGCAGGTCCCTATGGCTACACCTTC.

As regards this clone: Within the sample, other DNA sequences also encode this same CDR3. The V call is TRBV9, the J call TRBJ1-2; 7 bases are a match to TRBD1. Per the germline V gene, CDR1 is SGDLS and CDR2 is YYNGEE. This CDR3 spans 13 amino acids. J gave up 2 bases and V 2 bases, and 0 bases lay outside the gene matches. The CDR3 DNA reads TGTGCCAGCAGCGTGACAGGGAACTATGGCTACACCTTC. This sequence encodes CASSVTGNYGYTF.

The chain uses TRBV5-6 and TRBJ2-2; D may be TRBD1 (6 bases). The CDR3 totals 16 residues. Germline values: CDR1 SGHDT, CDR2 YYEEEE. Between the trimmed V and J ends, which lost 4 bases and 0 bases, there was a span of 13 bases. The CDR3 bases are TGTGCCAGCAGCAAAGGACAGCGAGCGAACACCGGGGAGCTGTTTTTT. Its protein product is CASSKGQRANTGELFF.

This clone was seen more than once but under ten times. CDR3 bases: TGTGCCACCGGGACAGGGGGCGGGAATACGCAGTATTTT. Protein: CATGTGGGNTQYF. The chain has TRBV24-1 and TRBJ2-3, with 12 nucleotides matching TRBD1. Germline V lookup: CDR1 KGHDR, CDR2 SFDVKD. The CDR3 covers 13 residues. Germline trimming cut 9 bases from V and 7 bases from J; bases unmatched to any gene: 4.